Sequencing of this T cell receptor beta chain was carried out in a study of shared clonotypes between healthy human individuals. To note about this clone: The antigen remains unidentified.

Whole-study findings and limits: Only blood underwent sampling, and tissue repertoires likely differ.

Naive CD8 cells, CD45RO-negative and positively selected for CCR7, excluded terminally differentiated effector memory CD45RA+ cells. Germline CDR1 MNHEY, CDR2 SVGAGI. Germline trimming cut 6 bases from V and 2 bases from J; bases unmatched to any gene: 7. The CDR3 spans 15 residues. Produced via immunoSEQ multiplex PCR; TCRdb's table is partial and in-frame only. The data hold about 2.1 million clones, with around 93% observed a single time. The chain has TRBV6-5 and TRBJ2-5; 9 positions agree with TRBD2. Sequencing input: naive CD8+ T cells from PBMCs. The sequence was obtained from a man aged 18-30 years in good health. Some clones in this sample may be carry-over from other donors' samples. In DNA form, the CDR3 reads TGTGCCAGCAGGGCGAACGGACTAGCGCAAGAGACCCAGTACTTC. This translates into CASRANGLAQETQYF.